This T cell receptor (beta chain) was obtained from a study of blood T cell repertoires in COVID-19. Study context: Some COVID-19 samples were acute and others convalescent; all came from the United States, Italy and Spain. T cells, B-cell-depleted T cells, or PBMCs supplied cDNA or gDNA.

The protocol was immunoSEQ multiplex PCR, while the TCRdb copy is restricted to in-frame clones and leaves out a portion. The sample lists about 150,000 clones, 75% to 90% occurring once. Per germline, CDR1 MDHEN and CDR2 SYDVKM. V shed 6 bases and J 7 bases; nucleotides not matched to a gene: 6. This CDR3 region has 14 residues. Sequenced sample: peripheral blood. The clonotype originates from a woman in her sixties or seventies with active COVID-19. The chain recombines TRBV28 with TRBJ2-7, with 13 bases lining up with TRBD2. CDR3 protein: CASRGPGLAGEQYF. The CDR3 DNA reads as TGTGCCAGCAGGGGTCCGGGACTAGCGGGGGAGCAGTACTTC.